The entry that follows covers one T cell receptor beta chain sequence. What it recognizes is unknown. In TCRdb, the 5' RACE reads were re-called with MiXCR into one record per CDR3 protein. The data hold 650,000 to 800,000 distinct CDR3 sequences, with around 8.3% observed a single time. This sample was taken from a study of identical twins. Overall study findings and caveats: Partial confounding of zero-insertion analyses by invariant MAIT and iNKT cells was possible. Abundant beta clonotypes from cord blood had fewer insertions, unlike memory repertoires, which showed none.

The same sample was also studied in work on yellow fever vaccine responses in identical twins.

The sequenced material came from PBMCs. The clonotype comes from a woman younger than 30 in good health.

The CDR3 DNA reads TGTGCCATCAGAGCACAGGGGGCCGATCAGCCCCAGCATTTT. Translating it yields CAIRAQGADQPQHF. The chain uses TRBV10-3 and TRBJ1-5, with 9 bases identical to TRBD1. The CDR3 covers 14 residues. Germline CDR1 reads ENHRY; CDR2 reads SYGVKD. Trimming at V came to 6 bases and at J to 5 bases, leaving 5 bases not matched to a gene.